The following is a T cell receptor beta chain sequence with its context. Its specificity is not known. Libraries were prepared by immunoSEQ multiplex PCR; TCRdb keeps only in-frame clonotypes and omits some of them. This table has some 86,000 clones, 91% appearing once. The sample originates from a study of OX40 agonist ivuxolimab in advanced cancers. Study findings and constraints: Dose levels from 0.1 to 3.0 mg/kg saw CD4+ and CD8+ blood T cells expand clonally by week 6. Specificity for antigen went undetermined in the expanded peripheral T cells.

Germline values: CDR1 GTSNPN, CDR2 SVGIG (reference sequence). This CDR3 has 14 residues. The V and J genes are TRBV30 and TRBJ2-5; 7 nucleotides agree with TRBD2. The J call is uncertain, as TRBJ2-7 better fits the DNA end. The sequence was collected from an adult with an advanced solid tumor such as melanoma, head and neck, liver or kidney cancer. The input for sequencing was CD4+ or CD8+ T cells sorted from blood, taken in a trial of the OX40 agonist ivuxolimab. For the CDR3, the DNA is TGTGCCTGGAGTGGCGGGGAGGGCTCCTACGAGCAGTACTTC. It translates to CAWSGGEGSYEQYF.